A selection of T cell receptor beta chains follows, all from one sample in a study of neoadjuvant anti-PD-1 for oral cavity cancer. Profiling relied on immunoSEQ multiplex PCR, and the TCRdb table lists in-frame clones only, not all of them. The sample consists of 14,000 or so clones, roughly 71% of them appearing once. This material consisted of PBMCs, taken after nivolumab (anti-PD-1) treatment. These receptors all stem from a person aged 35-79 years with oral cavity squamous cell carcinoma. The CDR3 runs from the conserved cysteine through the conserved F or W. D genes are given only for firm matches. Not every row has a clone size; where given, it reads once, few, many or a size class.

CDR3 protein: CASSPRGSDTQYF
CDR3 DNA: TGCGCCAGCAGCCCCCGGGGTTCCGATACGCAGTATTTT
J gene: TRBJ2-3
V gene: TRBV5-1
clone size: -
D gene: -

CDR3 protein: CASSQDQGLAAEQFF
CDR3 DNA: TGCGCCAGCAGCCAAGATCAGGGACTAGCGGCCGAGCAGTTCTTC
J gene: TRBJ2-1
V gene: TRBV4-1
clone size: once
D gene: TRBD2

CDR3 protein: CATSGRSGEKLFF
CDR3 DNA: TGTGCCACGTCTGGGAGGAGCGGTGAAAAACTGTTTTTT
J gene: TRBJ1-4
V gene: TRBV15
clone size: -
D gene: -

CDR3 protein: CASRSDSYGYTF
CDR3 DNA: TGTGCCAGCAGAAGCGACAGCTATGGCTACACCTTC
J gene: TRBJ1-2
V gene: TRBV6-6
clone size: -
D gene: -

CDR3 protein: CASSYGQGLGNTIYF
CDR3 DNA: TGTGCCAGCAGTTACGGGCAGGGGCTAGGAAACACCATATATTTT
J gene: TRBJ1-3
V gene: TRBV6-5
clone size: -
D gene: -

CDR3 protein: CASSRSGTGEYEQFF
CDR3 DNA: TGTGCCAGCAGTCGTTCCGGGACAGGGGAGTATGAGCAGTTCTTC
J gene: TRBJ2-1
V gene: TRBV5-5
clone size: -
D gene: TRBD1

CDR3 protein: CASSWGQGGTGELFF
CDR3 DNA: TGTGCCAGCAGTTGGGGACAGGGAGGCACCGGGGAGCTGTTTTTT
J gene: TRBJ2-2
V gene: TRBV7-2
clone size: -
D gene: TRBD1

CDR3 protein: CASSVVGNTIYF
CDR3 DNA: TGTGCCAGCAGCGTAGTGGGAAACACCATATATTTT
J gene: TRBJ1-3
V gene: TRBV9
clone size: few
D gene: -

CDR3 protein: CASKGQGDSPLHF
CDR3 DNA: TGTGCCAGTAAAGGGCAGGGGGATTCACCCCTCCACTTT
J gene: TRBJ1-6
V gene: TRBV19
clone size: -
D gene: TRBD1

CDR3 protein: CASSMTSGAGEQFF
CDR3 DNA: TGCGCCAGCAGCATGACTAGCGGAGCGGGAGAGCAGTTCTTC
J gene: TRBJ2-1
V gene: TRBV5-1
clone size: -
D gene: TRBD2

CDR3 protein: CASSLWGWDQPQHF
CDR3 DNA: TGTGCCAGCAGTTTATGGGGGTGGGATCAGCCCCAGCATTTT
J gene: TRBJ1-5
V gene: TRBV27
clone size: few
D gene: -

CDR3 protein: CASSSREQFF
CDR3 DNA: TGCGCCAGCAGCAGCAGAGAGCAGTTCTTC
J gene: TRBJ2-1
V gene: TRBV10-2
clone size: once
D gene: -

CDR3 protein: CASSQETHAAYEQYF
CDR3 DNA: TGCGCCAGCAGCCAAGAAACTCACGCGGCCTATGAGCAGTATTTT
J gene: TRBJ2-3
V gene: TRBV4-1
clone size: -
D gene: -

CDR3 protein: CASEGGSGELFF
CDR3 DNA: TGTGCCTCCGAAGGGGGAAGCGGGGAGCTGTTTTTT
J gene: TRBJ2-2
V gene: TRBV2
clone size: -
D gene: -

CDR3 protein: CAWRSMTHYGYTF
CDR3 DNA: TGTGCCTGGAGGTCGATGACTCACTATGGCTACACCTTC
J gene: TRBJ1-2
V gene: TRBV30
clone size: few
D gene: -

CDR3 protein: CSVQLGQGNSPLHF
CDR3 DNA: TGCAGCGTTCAATTGGGACAGGGGAATTCACCCCTCCACTTT
J gene: TRBJ1-6
V gene: TRBV29-1
clone size: -
D gene: TRBD1

CDR3 protein: CASSVGNTPETQYF
CDR3 DNA: TGTGCCAGCAGCGTAGGAAATACCCCGGAGACCCAGTACTTC
J gene: TRBJ2-5
V gene: TRBV9
clone size: -
D gene: -

CDR3 protein: CASSSGSVNLKAFF
CDR3 DNA: TGCGCCAGCAGCTCGGGATCCGTAAACCTAAAAGCTTTCTTT
J gene: TRBJ1-1
V gene: TRBV5-1
clone size: -
D gene: -

CDR3 protein: CASSYRGTGNTIYF
CDR3 DNA: TGTGCCAGCAGCTACAGGGGTACGGGAAACACCATATATTTT
J gene: TRBJ1-3
V gene: TRBV7-8
clone size: -
D gene: TRBD1

CDR3 protein: CASTPSGGFPYGYTF
CDR3 DNA: TGTGCCAGCACCCCATCCGGGGGGTTCCCCTATGGCTACACCTTC
J gene: TRBJ1-2
V gene: TRBV6-6
clone size: -
D gene: -

CDR3 protein: CASSVFQGRSTDTQYF
CDR3 DNA: TGTGCCAGCAGCGTATTCCAAGGGCGGAGCACAGATACGCAGTATTTT
J gene: TRBJ2-3
V gene: TRBV9
clone size: once
D gene: -

CDR3 protein: CASSVGGLAANEQFF
CDR3 DNA: TGTGCCAGCAGCGTAGGTGGACTAGCGGCAAATGAGCAGTTCTTC
J gene: TRBJ2-1
V gene: TRBV9
clone size: -
D gene: TRBD2

CDR3 protein: CASSSPGTGEETQYF
CDR3 DNA: TGTGCCAGCAGCTCACCCGGGACAGGGGAAGAGACCCAGTACTTC
J gene: TRBJ2-5
V gene: TRBV27
clone size: -
D gene: TRBD1

CDR3 protein: CASRAGAWRGTDTQYF
CDR3 DNA: TGTGCCAGTCGCGCGGGGGCCTGGCGTGGGACAGATACGCAGTATTTT
J gene: TRBJ2-3
V gene: TRBV27
clone size: -
D gene: -

CDR3 protein: CASIKQAWGASNQPQHF
CDR3 DNA: TGTGCCAGCATAAAACAGGCTTGGGGGGCGAGCAATCAGCCCCAGCATTTT
J gene: TRBJ1-5
V gene: TRBV28
clone size: once
D gene: -

CDR3 protein: CASSSELRAGYTF
CDR3 DNA: TGTGCCAGCAGCTCGGAGTTGCGGGCCGGCTACACCTTC
J gene: TRBJ1-2
V gene: TRBV7-9
clone size: -
D gene: -

CDR3 protein: CASSLTLNEQYF
CDR3 DNA: TGTGCCAGCAGCTTAACCCTCAACGAGCAGTACTTC
J gene: TRBJ2-7
V gene: TRBV5-5
clone size: -
D gene: -

CDR3 protein: CASSNRGTEAFF
CDR3 DNA: TGCGCCAGCAGCAACCGGGGCACTGAAGCTTTCTTT
J gene: TRBJ1-1
V gene: TRBV10-1
clone size: -
D gene: -

CDR3 protein: CATRSGGPTYNEQFF
CDR3 DNA: TGTGCCACACGAAGCGGGGGGCCCACCTACAATGAGCAGTTCTTC
J gene: TRBJ2-1
V gene: TRBV7-2
clone size: -
D gene: TRBD2

CDR3 protein: CSAMQDDEQFF
CDR3 DNA: TGCAGTGCTATGCAGGACGATGAGCAGTTCTTC
J gene: TRBJ2-1
V gene: TRBV20-1
clone size: -
D gene: -

CDR3 protein: CASTSRSPSYEQYF
CDR3 DNA: TGCGCCAGCACCAGCCGCAGTCCCTCCTACGAGCAGTACTTC
J gene: TRBJ2-7
V gene: TRBV5-1
clone size: few
D gene: -

CDR3 protein: CASSPSGIEQYF
CDR3 DNA: TGTGCCAGCAGCCCCAGTGGGATCGAGCAGTACTTC
J gene: TRBJ2-7
V gene: TRBV6-6
clone size: -
D gene: -

CDR3 protein: CASSPQGQTFTDTQYF
CDR3 DNA: TGTGCCAGCTCACCACAGGGACAGACCTTCACAGATACGCAGTATTTT
J gene: TRBJ2-3
V gene: TRBV18
clone size: -
D gene: TRBD1

CDR3 protein: CASSLGSGLSSYEQYF
CDR3 DNA: TGTGCCAGCAGTTTGGGGAGCGGTCTCAGCTCCTACGAGCAGTACTTC
J gene: TRBJ2-7
V gene: TRBV27
clone size: -
D gene: -

CDR3 protein: CASSIGGGQRESFF
CDR3 DNA: TGTGCCAGTAGTATCGGAGGTGGCCAGAGGGAGTCTTTCTTT
J gene: TRBJ1-1
V gene: TRBV19
clone size: once
D gene: -

CDR3 protein: CASSLGLGGVSVEQFF
CDR3 DNA: TGTGCCAGCAGCTTGGGTCTAGGGGGAGTTTCGGTTGAGCAGTTCTTC
J gene: TRBJ2-1
V gene: TRBV5-4
clone size: -
D gene: -

CDR3 protein: CASRGASFSYEQYF
CDR3 DNA: TGCGCCAGCAGAGGGGCTAGCTTTTCCTACGAGCAGTACTTC
J gene: TRBJ2-7
V gene: TRBV5-1
clone size: -
D gene: -

CDR3 protein: CASSQGQGATGNTIYF
CDR3 DNA: TGCGCCAGCAGCCAAGGTCAGGGGGCGACTGGAAACACCATATATTTT
J gene: TRBJ1-3
V gene: TRBV4-1
clone size: -
D gene: TRBD1

CDR3 protein: CASSYAGKGNTEAFF
CDR3 DNA: TGTGCCAGCAGTTACGCCGGGAAGGGGAACACTGAAGCTTTCTTT
J gene: TRBJ1-1
V gene: TRBV6-5
clone size: -
D gene: -

CDR3 protein: CASSLVQGFPPHRVTQYF
CDR3 DNA: TGCGCCAGCAGCTTGGTGCAGGGTTTTCCTCCTCACCGGGTGACCCAGTACTTC
J gene: TRBJ2-5
V gene: TRBV5-1
clone size: -
D gene: -

CDR3 protein: CASSYLLVYGYTF
CDR3 DNA: TGTGCCAGCAGTTACCTCTTGGTTTATGGCTACACCTTC
J gene: TRBJ1-2
V gene: TRBV6-6
clone size: once
D gene: -

CDR3 protein: CASSFDRGVAEAFF
CDR3 DNA: TGCGCCAGCAGCTTCGACCGCGGGGTGGCTGAAGCTTTCTTT
J gene: TRBJ1-1
V gene: TRBV5-1
clone size: -
D gene: -

CDR3 protein: CASSLGQGDGYTF
CDR3 DNA: TGTGCCAGCAGCCTCGGACAGGGGGATGGCTACACCTTC
J gene: TRBJ1-2
V gene: TRBV7-9
clone size: -
D gene: TRBD1

CDR3 protein: CASMDPPRGQPQHF
CDR3 DNA: TGTGCCAGTATGGACCCTCCGAGGGGTCAGCCCCAGCATTTT
J gene: TRBJ1-5
V gene: TRBV19
clone size: few
D gene: -

CDR3 protein: CASSTYSGSGNEQFF
CDR3 DNA: TGTGCCAGCAGCACATATAGCGGGAGTGGCAATGAGCAGTTCTTC
J gene: TRBJ2-1
V gene: TRBV27
clone size: -
D gene: TRBD2

CDR3 protein: CASSIAASGEIYEQYF
CDR3 DNA: TGTGCCAGTAGTATAGCCGCTAGCGGGGAGATATACGAGCAGTACTTC
J gene: TRBJ2-7
V gene: TRBV19
clone size: -
D gene: TRBD2

CDR3 protein: CASSVGTGLDEKLFF
CDR3 DNA: TGTGCCAGCAGCGTAGGGACAGGGCTAGATGAAAAACTGTTTTTT
J gene: TRBJ1-4
V gene: TRBV9
clone size: -
D gene: TRBD1